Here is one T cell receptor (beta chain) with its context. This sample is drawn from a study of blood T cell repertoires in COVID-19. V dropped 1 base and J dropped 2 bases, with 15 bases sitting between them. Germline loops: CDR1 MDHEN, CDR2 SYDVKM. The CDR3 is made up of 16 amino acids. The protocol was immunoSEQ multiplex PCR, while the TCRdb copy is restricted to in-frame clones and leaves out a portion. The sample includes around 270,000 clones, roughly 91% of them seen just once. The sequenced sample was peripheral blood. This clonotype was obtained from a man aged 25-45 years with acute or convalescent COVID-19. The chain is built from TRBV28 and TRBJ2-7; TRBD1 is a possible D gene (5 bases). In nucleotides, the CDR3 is TGTGCCAGCAGTTTATTATTGTGGACAAGTACCTACGAGCAGTACTTC. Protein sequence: CASSLLLWTSTYEQYF.